This TCR beta chain was observed in a study of T cells in Graves' hyperthyroidism and ophthalmopathy. Study information: Peripheral blood collection took place at initial diagnosis, before any treatment.

Authors of the study amplified TCR beta CDR3 regions from RNA transcripts. Using the HTBI primer set, a first-round RT-PCR was run on the TCR CDR3. TCRdb re-called the multiplex PCR reads through MiXCR, storing one row per CDR3 protein. The sample has roughly 420,000 distinct CDR3 sequences, roughly 13% seen once. There are many counts of this clonotype. The antigen remains unidentified. Study findings and constraints: Ophthalmopathy stood apart from stable hyperthyroidism in a 13 V-J model. In the blood, most expanded thyroid clonotypes above 0.001 appeared as well.

V lost 5 bases and J 0 bases, leaving 8 bases between the germline ends. This CDR3 has 13 residues. Sequencing was carried out using blood. This sequence was found in a woman aged 18-29 years with Graves' hyperthyroidism. The chain employs TRBV12-3 or TRBV12-4 and TRBJ2-7, with D perhaps TRBD1 (5 bases). CDR3 nucleotide sequence: TGTGCCAGCAGTGGAGACAGCTCCTACGAGCAGTACTTC. Translation: CASSGDSSYEQYF.